A selection of T cell receptor beta chains follows, all from one sample in a study of blood T cell repertoires in COVID-19. Only in-frame clones appear in the TCRdb table, and some are missing; sequencing was by immunoSEQ multiplex PCR. The table shows approximately 270,000 clones, with around nine tenths occurring only once. The specimen sequenced was PBMCs or T cells enriched from blood (not recorded which). These receptors originate from a woman aged 60 to 75 who had recovered from COVID-19. The CDR3 runs from the conserved cysteine through the conserved F or W. The D gene is left open where the match is weak. Clone size is stated in some rows and not others, as once, few, many or a class when expanded.

d_gene | j_gene | abundance | v_gene | CDR3nt | CDR3aa
. | TRBJ1-6 | . | TRBV30 | TGTGCCTGGAGCCGGCCAGGGGCCTATAATTCACCCCTCCACTTT | CAWSRPGAYNSPLHF
. | TRBJ1-1 | . | TRBV6-5 | TGTGCCAGCAGTTACGTGGGGGCAAACACTGAAGCTTTCTTT | CASSYVGANTEAFF
TRBD1 | TRBJ1-4 | . | TRBV7-9 | TGTGCCAGCAGCCCGGGACAGCTCAATGAAAAACTGTTTTTT | CASSPGQLNEKLFF
. | TRBJ2-6 | many | TRBV3-1/TRBV3-2 | TGTGCCAGCAGCCAAGGTCCGTCTGGGGCCAACGTCCTGACTTTC | CASSQGPSGANVLTF
. | TRBJ1-5 | . | TRBV27 | TGTGCCAGCAGTCGAAAGGGGATTTCCAATCAGCCCCAGCATTTT | CASSRKGISNQPQHF
TRBD2 | TRBJ2-3 | . | TRBV3-1/TRBV3-2 | TGTGCCAGCAGCCACACGGCCGGGACTAGCCAAAGCACAGATACGCAGTATTTT | CASSHTAGTSQSTDTQYF
. | TRBJ2-7 | once | TRBV6-1 | TGTGCCAGCAGTGAGGCCCAGAGGGTCAACTCCTACGAGCAGTACTTC | CASSEAQRVNSYEQYF
. | TRBJ2-2 | . | TRBV6-4 | TGTGCCAGCAGAGCCCGGGAGTACACCGGGGAGCTGTTTTTT | CASRAREYTGELFF
. | TRBJ2-7 | . | TRBV21-1 | TGTGCCAGCAGCACAGGGGGCTATTACGAGCAGTACTTC | CASSTGGYYEQYF
. | TRBJ1-2 | . | TRBV28 | TGTGCCAGCAGTTCAGGGCAGGGCTATGGCTACACCTTC | CASSSGQGYGYTF
. | TRBJ2-5 | . | TRBV9 | TGTGCCAGCAGCGGGACTACCCAAGAGACCCAGTACTTC | CASSGTTQETQYF
TRBD2 | TRBJ2-5 | once | TRBV5-1 | TGCGCCAGCAGCCCGCGACTAGCGGGAGGGCTGGAGACCCAGTACTTC | CASSPRLAGGLETQYF
. | TRBJ2-2 | . | TRBV10-3 | TGTGCCATCAGTGAGCGGACTACCGGGGAGCTGTTTTTT | CAISERTTGELFF
. | TRBJ2-7 | . | TRBV7-8 | TGTGCCAGCAGTTGGCTGGGTAGGACACTCTCCTACGAGCAGTACTTC | CASSWLGRTLSYEQYF
. | TRBJ2-6 | . | TRBV29-1 | TGCAGCGTTTTTTGGAGCTCTGGGGCCAACGTCCTGACTTTC | CSVFWSSGANVLTF
. | TRBJ1-1 | . | TRBV30 | TGTGCCTGGAGTGTACAAGAAAACACTGAAGCTTTCTTT | CAWSVQENTEAFF
. | TRBJ1-4 | . | TRBV15 | TGTGCCACCAGCAGAGAGGTCCGGGGTAATGAAAAACTGTTTTTT | CATSREVRGNEKLFF
. | TRBJ1-1 | . | TRBV12-5 | TGTGCTAGTGGTTTGGGCGGGGCAGGATTAGGGATTGTACTTGAAGCTTTCTTT | CASGLGGAGLGIVLEAFF
. | TRBJ1-1 | . | TRBV7-3 | TGTGCCAGCAGCTATTCTTTGAACACTGAAGCTTTCTTT | CASSYSLNTEAFF
. | TRBJ1-6 | . | TRBV19 | TGTGCCAGTAGTGAGGGGGGGAATTCACCCCTCCACTTT | CASSEGGNSPLHF
. | TRBJ1-4 | once | TRBV5-1 | TGCGCCAGCACCCCGACAGCCACTAATGAAAAACTGTTTTTT | CASTPTATNEKLFF
TRBD2 | TRBJ2-5 | . | TRBV24-1 | TGTGCCACCAGTGAAAGGGCCGTAGCGGGCAATTTCGGCACCCAGTACTTC | CATSERAVAGNFGTQYF